Given below is one TCR beta chain in context. The data stem from a study of blood T cell repertoires in COVID-19. Background on the study: Nucleic acid was either cDNA or gDNA, and it came from T cells, B-cell-depleted T cells, or PBMCs.

Methods used by the authors: Nucleated cell number was recorded as an estimate derived from reference gene primer amplification. The repertoire was sequenced with immunoSEQ multiplex PCR; TCRdb's copy has only in-frame clones and lacks some. The V and J calls and clone size were taken over from that table, and D and trimming were inferred from the DNA. The sample lists 150,000 to 200,000 clones, more than 75% occurring once. V lost 2 bases to trimming and J lost 6 bases, with 17 bases between them. This CDR3 has 15 residues. The germline CDR1 and CDR2 sequences are ENHRY and SYGVKD. Patients of the Seattle cohort, enrolled during active infection, were followed longitudinally.

Material for sequencing was peripheral blood. The chain is built from TRBV10-3 and TRBJ2-7; a weak D match, TRBD1 (5 bases). This TCR was sampled from a woman between 55 and 75 years old with COVID-19, enrolled during active disease. Here the CDR3 DNA reads TGTGCCATCAGTGAGGGGTCCCCCAGGGAATCCGAGCAGTACTTC. This gives the protein CAISEGSPRESEQYF.